The present entry profiles one TCR beta chain with its context. The specificity of this receptor is unknown. Nothing much larger sits one base from this clone, and base qualities are not available. The source of the sample is a study of shared clonotypes between healthy human individuals (dated by TCRdb to about 2020). Context from the whole study: A couple of women and a few men aged 18 to 49 years were included in the cohort. Different laboratories and diverse techniques were used to prepare libraries and sequence TCR repertoires, to increase sequencing depth and limit assay-specific biases. To estimate repertoire size and how much clonotypes are shared between individuals, the study performed deep sequencing of blood TCR repertoires from roughly five healthy adults. For each donor, CD4 naive and CD4 memory were each given three plates, CD8 naive was given two plates, and CD8 memory was given one plate. Per donor, leukapheresis produced somewhere between about 0.94 and 9 billion PBMCs.

Using the deep immunoSEQ assay, TCR CDR3 regions were amplified from genomic DNA by multiplex PCR. Extracted genomic DNA from each cell subset was distributed evenly across all wells of several immunoSEQ 96-well plates, and each plate was treated as a replicate. Each replicate PCR for sorted subsets received 200 ng genomic DNA, equal to about 30,000 T cell genomes. The purified libraries were quantified using a Qubit 3.0 fluorometer, sized with a Bioanalyzer 2100, and then quantified again using the KAPA Library Quantification kit. Every immunoSEQ 96-well plate was sequenced on a dedicated single-read 150-cycle Illumina NextSeq 550 flow cell. Regarding the original processing steps: The immunoSEQ output contained only junctional sequences without quality scores, so filtering could not match that applied to full-length reads. Sequences were annotated with PyIR, a Python wrapper for IgBLAST v1.9, using IMGT germline references to assign V/J genes and CDR3. Reads with weak V/J assignments (E-value above 1e-6), missing CDR3, stop codons, out-of-frame junctions, or ambiguous translated residues were removed. V3J clonotypes were defined by identical inferred V gene, J gene, and CDR3 amino acid sequence. Percentage overlap between repertoires was calculated by dividing the number of shared unique clonotypes by the size of the smaller repertoire. RTK rarefaction, the Chao1 estimator, and Recon v2.1 estimates of unobserved clonotypes were used to assess repertoire richness. For all TCRbeta clonotypes obtained by the gDNA method from a handful of donors, generation probabilities were computed with OLGA. This immuneACCESS table, as held by TCRdb, lists in-frame sequences with V and J called but not all clones. Of the missing ones, under half trace to an unresolved V gene in checked studies; the others have no known cause. V and J calls plus clone size are reproduced from that table; the DNA served to infer D and trimming. In this sample the table shows 2 million or so clones, 90% to 95% of which occur a single time. 0.1% to 0.15% of the sample rests with the top ten.

The CDR3 contains 20 residues, cysteine and phenylalanine counted. Just the 60-base CDR3 DNA is kept, in frame starting at base 1. Germline trimming amounts to 5 bases on V and 0 bases on J, with 11 as the count of junction bases outside the gene matches. The germline V gene (reference sequence) supplies CDR1 LNHDA and CDR2 SQIVND. The research as a whole found: Based on pairwise subsampling, the degree of clonotype sharing among donors was expected to be affected by sequencing depth. The small number of donors limited the genetic and exposure-history diversity represented. Incomplete sequencing was indicated by rarefaction of sorted-subset datasets, despite the large sequencing depth. Sampling was restricted to blood, and TCR repertoires in tissue are likely to differ from TCR repertoires in blood. Estimated clonotype richness was generally larger for naive than for memory subsets. When a few donors were compared, the shared fraction of clonotypes was about 5.4% for naive CD4, about 4% for naive CD8, more than 2% for memory CD4, and less than 0.45% for memory CD8. Compared with non-shared clonotypes, the clonotypes found in all four sorted-subset donors had higher generation probabilities.

Healthy HIV-negative adults with no recently reported acute infections or vaccinations were included as donors. Every donor was a Caucasian adult living in Nashville, Tennessee, USA. CD4+ T cells were enriched by magnetic negative selection; naive cells were then positively selected on CD45RA, and the negative fraction formed the memory subset. Blood was collected by leukapheresis, and PBMCs were isolated by Ficoll-Histopaque density gradient centrifugation and then cryopreserved in liquid nitrogen vapor phase. Purity and quantity of every magnetically sorted T cell population were checked by analytical flow cytometry. From each sorted fraction, genomic DNA was isolated and quantified by UV absorbance on a Nanodrop 2000c.

The receptor's source is a man aged 18-30 years in good health. In this chain, TRBV19 is recombined with TRBJ2-6; 12 bases in the middle match TRBD1. Sequencing used naive CD4+ T cells sorted from blood. The sample's cell subset or site label, in plain terms: CD45RA+ positively selected. The CDR3 region: CASSANRDRGLISGANVLTF. The nucleotide sequence reads as follows: TGTGCCAGTAGTGCCAACCGGGACAGGGGGCTTATCTCTGGGGCCAACGTCCTGACTTTC.